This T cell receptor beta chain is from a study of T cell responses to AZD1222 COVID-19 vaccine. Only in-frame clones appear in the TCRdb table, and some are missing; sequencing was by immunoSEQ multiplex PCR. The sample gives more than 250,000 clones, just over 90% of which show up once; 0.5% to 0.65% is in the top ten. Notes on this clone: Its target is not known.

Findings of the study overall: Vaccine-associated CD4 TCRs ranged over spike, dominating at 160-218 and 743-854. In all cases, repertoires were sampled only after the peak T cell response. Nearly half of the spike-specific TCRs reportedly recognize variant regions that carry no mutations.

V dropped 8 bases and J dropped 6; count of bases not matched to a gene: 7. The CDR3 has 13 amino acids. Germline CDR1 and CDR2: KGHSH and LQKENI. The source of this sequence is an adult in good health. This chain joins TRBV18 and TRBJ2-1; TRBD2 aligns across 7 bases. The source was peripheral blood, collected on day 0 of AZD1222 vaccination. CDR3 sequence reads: CASAAGTVNEQFF. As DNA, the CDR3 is TGTGCCAGCGCAGCGGGAACCGTCAATGAGCAGTTCTTC.